A single sample gave rise to the 13 T cell receptor beta chains below, sequenced in a study of response to subunit inactivated influenza vaccine. In TCRdb, the RT-PCR reads were re-called with MiXCR into one record per CDR3 protein. The data contain around 750,000 distinct CDR3 sequences, about 20% of them seen just once; the ten biggest clones take up roughly 10%. This material consisted of PBMCs from blood, taken more than 4 days after vaccination. These receptors all stem from a man aged 50-60 years who received an inactivated influenza vaccine.

This clonotype came up a few times. The V call is TRBV12-2, the J call TRBJ2-7. TRBV12-2 is reported as a pseudogene. CDR3 size: 15 residues. The CDR3 region is CASRLVVGASYEQYF. CDR3 DNA: TGTGCAAGTCGCTTAGTTGTGGGAGCCTCCTACGAGCAGTACTTC.

The gene calls are TRBV20-1 and TRBJ2-5; maybe TRBD2 (5 bases). Germline V gene lookup returns CDR1 DFQATT and CDR2 SNEGSKA (reference sequence). Trimming took off 5 bases at V and 4 bases at J, with 14 bases between the two ends. The CDR3 is 13 amino acids. Written as DNA, the CDR3 is TGCAGTGCTCTCCCGGCGGGCGGAGAGACCCAGTACTTC. Its protein is CSALPAGGETQYF.

The chain combines TRBV9 with TRBJ2-2; TRBD2 might be the D (6 bases). Trimming shortened V by 4 bases and J by 5 bases, and 18 bases separated the two germline ends. Germline V CDR1 and CDR2: SGDLS, YYNGEE. The CDR3 is 16 residues long. CDR3 amino acids: CASSLGPGSGTGELFF. CDR3 nucleotides: TGTGCCAGCAGCCTTGGACCCGGGAGTGGGACCGGGGAGCTGTTTTTT.

The rearrangement joins TRBV20-1 to TRBJ2-1, with 12 bases identical to TRBD2. The germline V gene has CDR1 DFQATT and CDR2 SNEGSKA (reference sequence). This CDR3 spans 18 amino acids. The V and J ends lost 6 bases and 6 bases, in that order; junction bases with no gene match: 18. Here the CDR3 reads CSAPVLGILTSGSNEQFF. The CDR3 nucleotides read TGCAGTGCGCCCGTGTTAGGGATTTTGACTAGCGGGAGCAATGAGCAGTTCTTC.

The chain carries TRBV12-3 or TRBV12-4 and TRBJ2-7; D not resolved. The CDR3 spans 16 residues. Trimming removed 5 bases at V and 2 bases at J, with 19 bases between. The CDR3 DNA sequence: TGTGCCAGCAGTCTAGGACCCGTCGGCTCTACCTACGAGCAGTACTTC. The encoded protein is CASSLGPVGSTYEQYF.

The chain carries TRBV4-2 and TRBJ2-3; the D is unclear. CDR1 and CDR2 (germline): LGHNA, YNFKEQ. This CDR3 has 15 amino acids. The V end lost 1 base, the J end lost 3 bases, and 11 bases lay between the germline ends. The CDR3 nucleotides are TGTGCCAGCAGCCAAGGTTCAATTTTTACAGATACGCAGTATTTT. This codes for CASSQGSIFTDTQYF.

CDR3 protein: CSATETANTEAFF. The CDR3 bases are TGCAGTGCTACAGAGACAGCGAACACTGAAGCTTTCTTT. This chain connects TRBV20-1 to TRBJ1-1, with TRBD1 as a possible D gene (5 bases). Germline V gives CDR1 DFQATT, CDR2 SNEGSKA (reference sequence). The CDR3 has 13 amino acids. V was clipped by 4 bases and J by 1 base, with 10 bases between them.

This clonotype was seen many times. This chain uses TRBV10-3 with TRBJ2-5; 13 bases are shared with TRBD2. CDR1 ENHRY and CDR2 SYGVKD come from the germline V gene. The CDR3 sequence is 15 residues long. J was trimmed by 2 bases and V by 6 bases; bases with no gene match: 3. DNA of the CDR3: TGTGCCATCAGGGGACTAGCGGGGACTCAAGAGACCCAGTACTTC. It encodes CAIRGLAGTQETQYF.

V is TRBV7-7 and J is TRBJ2-1; 9 bases are shared with TRBD1. Trimming at V came to 5 bases and at J to 9 bases, leaving 8 bases not matched to a gene. Germline loops: CDR1 SSHAT, CDR2 FNYEAQ (reference sequence). The CDR3 runs to 14 residues. The CDR3 is CASSADRGLGEQFF. CDR3 nucleotide sequence: TGTGCCAGCAGCGCGGACAGGGGTTTGGGTGAGCAGTTCTTC.

There are a few counts of this clonotype. This chain links TRBV20-1 with TRBJ2-3; no clear D gene. Trimming pared 5 bases from V and 6 bases from J, leaving 12 bases between. The CDR3 consists of 12 residues. Germline values: CDR1 DFQATT, CDR2 SNEGSKA (reference sequence). CDR3 loop: CSASRQVDTQYF. CDR3 sequence (DNA): TGCAGTGCTTCCAGGCAGGTGGATACGCAGTATTTT.

The chain is built from TRBV6-1 and TRBJ1-6; TRBD1 aligns across 9 bases. In germline, CDR1 is MNHNS, CDR2 SASEGT. The CDR3 totals 15 residues. Trimming cost V 6 bases and J 9 bases; bases outside gene matches: 9. The CDR3 nucleotides read TGTGCCAGCAGCATAACGAAGGACAGGGGTTCACCCCTCCACTTT. It specifies CASSITKDRGSPLHF.

The chain recombines TRBV24-1 with TRBJ2-1, with 10 bases identical to TRBD1. The CDR3 extends over 15 amino acids. Germline loops: CDR1 KGHDR, CDR2 SFDVKD. V gave up 9 bases and J gave up 3 bases; unmatched junction bases: 7. The CDR3 is CATDNGQGGYNEQFF. Written as DNA, the CDR3 is TGTGCCACCGACAATGGACAGGGGGGCTACAATGAGCAGTTCTTC.

Concerning this clonotype: A read error may account for a junction end that differs from germline. The V gene is TRBV7-2, the J gene TRBJ1-4, with D unclear. This CDR3 is built from 15 residues. CDR1 SGHTA and CDR2 FQGNSA come from the germline V gene. The DNA of the CDR3 is TGTGCCAGCAGCGTAGCCCCGGATTCTAATGAAAAACTGTTTTTT. This sequence encodes CASSVAPDSNEKLFF.